This paragraph reports one TCR beta chain. This specimen comes from a study of T cell responses to AZD1222 COVID-19 vaccine. V gave up 3 bases and J gave up 4 bases, with 12 bases separating them. Germline values: CDR1 MDHEN, CDR2 SYDVKM. This CDR3 has 14 residues. TCRdb's table, derived via immunoSEQ multiplex PCR, lists solely in-frame clones and lacks some. The sample shows roughly 140,000 clones, 92% of them seen only once. The chain couples TRBV28 to TRBJ1-1; D gene unclear. This specimen consisted of peripheral blood, obtained on day 0 of AZD1222 vaccination. The sequence came from an adult in good health. CDR3 coding DNA: TGTGCCAGCAGTTTTCAGATAGATGGCACTGAAGCTTTCTTT. This gives the protein CASSFQIDGTEAFF.